This T cell receptor beta chain appears in the sequencing data of a study of T cells after yellow fever vaccination. There are 16 residues in the CDR3. V lost 8 bases and J lost 3; bases outside the gene matches: 6. Germline V gene data show CDR1 as ENHRY and CDR2 as SYGVKD. They built TCR cDNA with 5'RACE template switching, a step that put in a universal primer site and UMIs. TCRdb re-called the 5' RACE reads with MiXCR, one entry per CDR3 protein. The repertoire holds about 300,000 distinct CDR3 sequences, under 9% seen once, with 3% to 4% in the top ten. This clonotype was picked up a small number of times.

Sequenced material: CD4+ T cells sorted from PBMCs, taken 5 days after the yellow fever booster vaccination. The receptor was isolated from a man aged 18 to 29 who received the YFV17D yellow fever vaccine. The V call is TRBV10-3, the J call TRBJ2-5; 16 bases are a match to TRBD2. This chain's CDR3 is CAISSGTSGGEETQYF. For the CDR3, the DNA is TGTGCCATCTCCTCGGGGACTAGCGGGGGGGAAGAGACCCAGTACTTC.